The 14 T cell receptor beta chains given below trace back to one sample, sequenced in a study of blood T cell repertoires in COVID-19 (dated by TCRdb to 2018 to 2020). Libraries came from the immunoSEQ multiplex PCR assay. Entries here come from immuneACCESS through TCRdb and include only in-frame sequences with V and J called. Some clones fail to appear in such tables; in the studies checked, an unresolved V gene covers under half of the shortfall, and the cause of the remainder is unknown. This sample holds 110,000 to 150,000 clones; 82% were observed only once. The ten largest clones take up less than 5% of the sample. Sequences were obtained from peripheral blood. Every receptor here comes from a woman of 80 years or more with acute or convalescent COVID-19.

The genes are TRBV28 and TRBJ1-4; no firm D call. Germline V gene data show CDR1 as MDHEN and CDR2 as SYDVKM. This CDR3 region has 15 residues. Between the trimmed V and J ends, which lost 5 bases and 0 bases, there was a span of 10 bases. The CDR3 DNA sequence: TGTGCCAGCAGTCCCCCTATGGCAACTAATGAAAAACTGTTTTTT. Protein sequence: CASSPPMATNEKLFF.

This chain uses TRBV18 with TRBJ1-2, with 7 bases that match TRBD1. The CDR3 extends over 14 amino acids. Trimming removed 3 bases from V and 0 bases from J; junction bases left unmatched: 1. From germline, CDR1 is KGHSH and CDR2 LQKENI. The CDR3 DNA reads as TGTGCCAGCTCACCGACAGGGTCTAACTATGGCTACACCTTC. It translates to CASSPTGSNYGYTF.

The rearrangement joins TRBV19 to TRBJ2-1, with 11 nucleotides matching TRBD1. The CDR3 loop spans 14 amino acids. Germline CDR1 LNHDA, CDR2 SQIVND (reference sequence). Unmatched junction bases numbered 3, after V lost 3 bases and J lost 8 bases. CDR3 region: CASSMRTGGDEQFF. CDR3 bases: TGTGCCAGTAGTATGAGGACAGGGGGCGATGAGCAGTTCTTC.

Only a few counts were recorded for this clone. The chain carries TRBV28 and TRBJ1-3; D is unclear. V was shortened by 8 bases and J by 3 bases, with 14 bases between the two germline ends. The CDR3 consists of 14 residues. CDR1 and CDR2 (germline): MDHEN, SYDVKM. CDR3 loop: CASGRWRSGNTIYF. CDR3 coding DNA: TGTGCCAGCGGCCGATGGCGGAGTGGAAACACCATATATTTT.

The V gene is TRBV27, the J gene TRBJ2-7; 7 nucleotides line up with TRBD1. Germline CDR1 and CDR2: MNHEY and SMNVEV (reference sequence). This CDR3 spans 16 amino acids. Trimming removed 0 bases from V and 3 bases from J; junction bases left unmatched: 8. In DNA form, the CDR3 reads TGTGCCAGCAGTTTATCAGAGGGAGACAGGGTCTACGAGCAGTACTTC. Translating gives CASSLSEGDRVYEQYF.

This CDR3 reads CASSPRQGTEAFF. CDR3 nucleotide sequence: TGTGCCAGCAGCCCCCGACAGGGGACCGAAGCTTTCTTT. The genes are TRBV3-1 (or the pseudogene TRBV3-2) and TRBJ1-1; 8 bases are shared with TRBD1. The trim removed 4 bases at V and 8 bases at J, leaving 6 bases unmatched. The CDR3 has 13 amino acids. CDR1 is LGHDT and CDR2 is YNNKEL in the germline V gene (reference sequence).

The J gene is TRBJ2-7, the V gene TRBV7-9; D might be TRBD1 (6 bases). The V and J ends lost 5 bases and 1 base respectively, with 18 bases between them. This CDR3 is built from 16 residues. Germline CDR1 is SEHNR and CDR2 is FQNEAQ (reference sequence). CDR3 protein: CASSPIEGRGSYEQYF. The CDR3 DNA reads TGTGCCAGCAGCCCGATCGAGGGCAGGGGTTCCTACGAGCAGTACTTC.

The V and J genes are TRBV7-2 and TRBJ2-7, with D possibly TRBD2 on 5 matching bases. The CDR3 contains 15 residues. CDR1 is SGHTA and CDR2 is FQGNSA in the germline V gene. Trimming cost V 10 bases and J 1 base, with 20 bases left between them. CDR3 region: CATSSLGGGSYEQYF. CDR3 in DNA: TGTGCCACTAGCAGCCTAGGAGGCGGATCCTACGAGCAGTACTTC.

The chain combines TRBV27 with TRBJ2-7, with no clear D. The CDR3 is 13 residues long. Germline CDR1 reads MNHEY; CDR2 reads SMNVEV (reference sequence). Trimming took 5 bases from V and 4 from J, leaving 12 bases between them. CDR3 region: CASSPVSWYEQYF. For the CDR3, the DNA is TGTGCCAGCAGTCCGGTTTCGTGGTACGAGCAGTACTTC.

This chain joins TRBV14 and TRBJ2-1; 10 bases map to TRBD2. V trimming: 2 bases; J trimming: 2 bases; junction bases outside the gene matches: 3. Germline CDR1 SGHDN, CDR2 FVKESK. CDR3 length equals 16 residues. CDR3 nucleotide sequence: TGTGCCAGCAGCCAACTAGCGGGAGCCGCCTACAATGAGCAGTTCTTC. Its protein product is CASSQLAGAAYNEQFF.

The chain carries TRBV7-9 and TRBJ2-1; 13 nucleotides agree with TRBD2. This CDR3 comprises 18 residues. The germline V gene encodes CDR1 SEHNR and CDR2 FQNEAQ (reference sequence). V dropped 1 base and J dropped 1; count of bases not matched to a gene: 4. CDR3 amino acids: CASSLGLAGGISYNEQFF. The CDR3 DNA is TGTGCCAGCAGCTTAGGACTAGCGGGGGGTATTTCCTACAATGAGCAGTTCTTC.

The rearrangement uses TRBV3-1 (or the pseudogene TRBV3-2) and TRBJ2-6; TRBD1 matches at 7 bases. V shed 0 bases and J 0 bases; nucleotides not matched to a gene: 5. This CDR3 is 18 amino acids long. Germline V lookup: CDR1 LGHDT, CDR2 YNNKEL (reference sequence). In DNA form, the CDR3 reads TGTGCCAGCAGCCAAGAGGGACAGCTTTTCTCTGGGGCCAACGTCCTGACTTTC. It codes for CASSQEGQLFSGANVLTF.

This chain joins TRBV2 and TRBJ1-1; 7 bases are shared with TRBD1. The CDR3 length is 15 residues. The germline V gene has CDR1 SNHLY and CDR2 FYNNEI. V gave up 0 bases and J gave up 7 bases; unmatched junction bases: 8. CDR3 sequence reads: CASSEARTGVGEAFF. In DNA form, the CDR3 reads TGTGCCAGCAGTGAAGCGCGTACAGGGGTGGGTGAAGCTTTCTTT.

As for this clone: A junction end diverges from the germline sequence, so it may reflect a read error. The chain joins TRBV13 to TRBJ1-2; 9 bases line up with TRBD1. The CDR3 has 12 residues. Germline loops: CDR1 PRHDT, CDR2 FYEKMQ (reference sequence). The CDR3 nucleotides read TGTGCCAGCAGCTTAGCGGAACAGGGGGCGGCCTTC. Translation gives CASSLAEQGAAF.